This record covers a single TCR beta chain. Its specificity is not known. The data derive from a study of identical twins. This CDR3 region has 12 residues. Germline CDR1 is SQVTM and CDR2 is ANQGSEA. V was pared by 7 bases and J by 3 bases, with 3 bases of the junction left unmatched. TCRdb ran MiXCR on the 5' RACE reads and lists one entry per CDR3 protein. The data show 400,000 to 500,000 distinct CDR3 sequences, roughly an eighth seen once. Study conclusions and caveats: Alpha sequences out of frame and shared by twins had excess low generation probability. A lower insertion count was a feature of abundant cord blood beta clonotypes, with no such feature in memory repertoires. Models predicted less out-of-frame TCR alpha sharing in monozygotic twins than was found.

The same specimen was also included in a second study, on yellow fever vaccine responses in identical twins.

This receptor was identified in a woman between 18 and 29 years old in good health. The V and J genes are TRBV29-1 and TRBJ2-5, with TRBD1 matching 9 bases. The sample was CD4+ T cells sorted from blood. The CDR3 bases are TGCAGCGCCCGGACAGGGGAAGAGACCCAGTACTTC. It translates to CSARTGEETQYF.